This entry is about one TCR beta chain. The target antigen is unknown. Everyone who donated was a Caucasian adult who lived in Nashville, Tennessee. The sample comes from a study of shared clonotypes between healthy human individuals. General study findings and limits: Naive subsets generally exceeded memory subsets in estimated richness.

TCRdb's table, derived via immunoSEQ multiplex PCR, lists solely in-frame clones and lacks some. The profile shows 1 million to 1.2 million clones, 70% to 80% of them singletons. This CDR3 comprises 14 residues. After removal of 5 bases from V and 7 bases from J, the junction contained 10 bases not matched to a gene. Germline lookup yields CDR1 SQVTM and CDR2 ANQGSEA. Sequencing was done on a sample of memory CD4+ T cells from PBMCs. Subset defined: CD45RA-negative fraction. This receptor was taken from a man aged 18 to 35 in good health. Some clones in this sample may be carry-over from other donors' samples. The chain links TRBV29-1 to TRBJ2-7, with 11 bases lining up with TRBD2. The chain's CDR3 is CSVSSGRTLREQYF. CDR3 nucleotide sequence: TGCAGCGTTTCTAGCGGGAGGACTCTTAGGGAGCAGTACTTC.